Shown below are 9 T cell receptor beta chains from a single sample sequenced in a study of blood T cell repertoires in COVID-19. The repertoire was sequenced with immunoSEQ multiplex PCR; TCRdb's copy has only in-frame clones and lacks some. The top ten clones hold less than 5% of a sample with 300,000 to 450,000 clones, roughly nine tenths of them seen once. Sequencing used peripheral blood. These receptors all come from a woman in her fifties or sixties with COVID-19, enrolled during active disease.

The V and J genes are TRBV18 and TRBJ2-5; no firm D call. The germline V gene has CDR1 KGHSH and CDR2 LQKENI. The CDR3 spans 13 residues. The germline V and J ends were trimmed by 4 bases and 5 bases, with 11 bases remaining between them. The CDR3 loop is CASSHLPRETQYF. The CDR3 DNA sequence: TGTGCCAGCTCACACCTTCCACGGGAGACCCAGTACTTC.

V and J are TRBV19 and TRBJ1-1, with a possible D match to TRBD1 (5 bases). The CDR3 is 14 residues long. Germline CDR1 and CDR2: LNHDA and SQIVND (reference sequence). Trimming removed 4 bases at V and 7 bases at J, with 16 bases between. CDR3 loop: CASSTPGRGFEAFF. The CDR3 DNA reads TGTGCCAGTAGTACCCCTGGACGGGGGTTTGAAGCTTTCTTT.

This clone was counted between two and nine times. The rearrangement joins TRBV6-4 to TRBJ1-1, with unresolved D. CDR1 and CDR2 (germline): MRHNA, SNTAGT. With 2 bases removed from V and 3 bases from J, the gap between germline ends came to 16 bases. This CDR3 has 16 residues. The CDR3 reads CASSDRTRNTDTEAFF. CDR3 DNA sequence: TGTGCCAGCAGTGACCGGACTCGGAATACTGACACTGAAGCTTTCTTT.

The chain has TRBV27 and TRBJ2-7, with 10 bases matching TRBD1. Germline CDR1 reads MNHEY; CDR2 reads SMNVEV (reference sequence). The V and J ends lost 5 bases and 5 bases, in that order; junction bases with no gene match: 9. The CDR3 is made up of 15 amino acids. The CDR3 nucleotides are TGTGCCAGCAGTGGGCTGGGACAGGGGCTCGACGAGCAGTACTTC. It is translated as CASSGLGQGLDEQYF.

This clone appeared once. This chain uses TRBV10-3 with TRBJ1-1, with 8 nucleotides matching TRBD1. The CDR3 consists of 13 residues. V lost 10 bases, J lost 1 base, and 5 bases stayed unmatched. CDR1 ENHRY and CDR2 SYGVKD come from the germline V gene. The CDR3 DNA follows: TGTGCCAATGCACAGGGGGGGAACACTGAAGCTTTCTTT. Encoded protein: CANAQGGNTEAFF.

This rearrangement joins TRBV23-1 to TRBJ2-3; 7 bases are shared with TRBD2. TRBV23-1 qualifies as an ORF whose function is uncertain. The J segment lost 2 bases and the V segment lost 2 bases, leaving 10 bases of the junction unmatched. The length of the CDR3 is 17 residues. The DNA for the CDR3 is TGCGCCAGCAGTCAACGGCTGGTTGCGGGGGACACAGATACGCAGTATTTT. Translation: CASSQRLVAGDTDTQYF.

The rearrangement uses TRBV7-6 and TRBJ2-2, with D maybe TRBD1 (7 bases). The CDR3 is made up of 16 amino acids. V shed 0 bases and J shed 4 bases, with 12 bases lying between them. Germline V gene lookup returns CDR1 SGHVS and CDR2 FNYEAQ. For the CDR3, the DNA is TGTGCCAGCAGCTTAGCGGCAGGGGGGTTCACCGGGGAGCTGTTTTTT. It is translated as CASSLAAGGFTGELFF.

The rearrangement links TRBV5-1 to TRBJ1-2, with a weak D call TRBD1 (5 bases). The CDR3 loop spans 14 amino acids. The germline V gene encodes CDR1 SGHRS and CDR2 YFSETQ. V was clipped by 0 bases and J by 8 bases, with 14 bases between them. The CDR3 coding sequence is TGCGCCAGCAGCTTGGCCGCAGGGTTGGACGGCTACACCTTC. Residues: CASSLAAGLDGYTF.

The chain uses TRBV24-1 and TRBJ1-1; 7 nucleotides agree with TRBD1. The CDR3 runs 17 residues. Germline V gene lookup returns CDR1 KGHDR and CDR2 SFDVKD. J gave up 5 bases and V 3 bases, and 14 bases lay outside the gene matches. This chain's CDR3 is CATSDRTGYELGTEAFF. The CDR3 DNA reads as TGTGCCACCAGTGATAGGACAGGCTATGAATTGGGGACTGAAGCTTTCTTT.